Below are 21 T cell receptor beta chains sequenced from a single sample in a study of T cell repertoires in cytomegalovirus infection. TCRdb itself ran the reads through MiXCR, one entry per CDR3 protein. The data contain hundreds of thousands of distinct CDR3 sequences, approximately 10% of them singletons. Material: PBMCs. The source of these receptors is a human donor in good health (CMV status not recorded). Some clones in this sample may be carry-over from other donors' samples.

The gene calls are TRBV5-6 and TRBJ2-3; 12 bases map to TRBD2. The CDR3 spans 15 residues. J lost 4 bases, V lost 3 bases, and 3 bases had no gene match. Germline CDR1 SGHDT, CDR2 YYEEEE. CDR3 sequence reads: CASSSTSGGSDTQYF. The DNA for the CDR3 is TGTGCCAGCAGCTCGACTAGCGGGGGATCAGATACGCAGTATTTT.

This clonotype was recorded at least ten times. CDR3: CASSRWGGTASSYGYTF. CDR3 coding DNA: TGTGCCAGCAGCCGTTGGGGGGGCACAGCCAGCTCCTATGGCTACACCTTC. The rearrangement joins TRBV7-9 to TRBJ1-2, with D possibly being TRBD1 (6 bases). This CDR3 comprises 17 residues. Germline V gene data show CDR1 as SEHNR and CDR2 as FQNEAQ (reference sequence). V shed 5 bases and J shed 4 bases, with 23 bases lying between them.

This clonotype showed up many times. CDR3 bases: TGTGCCAGCAGTGAACGGGGCGTGCGCACAGATACGCAGTATTTT. This translates into CASSERGVRTDTQYF. This chain connects TRBV6-1 to TRBJ2-3, with D possibly being TRBD1 or TRBD2 (5 bases each). The CDR3 runs 15 residues. The V and J ends lost 2 bases and 1 base respectively, with 10 bases between them. CDR1 MNHNS and CDR2 SASEGT come from the germline V gene.

This clonotype came up a few times. The chain is built from TRBV11-1 and TRBJ2-7; D is undetermined. The CDR3 has 14 residues. Per germline, CDR1 SGHAT and CDR2 FQDESV (reference sequence). V dropped 6 bases and J dropped 0 bases, with 12 bases sitting between them. For the CDR3, the DNA is TGTGCCAGCAGTCAAACTGACATCTCCTACGAGCAGTACTTC. Its translation: CASSQTDISYEQYF.

This clonotype has only a few counts. The chain combines TRBV10-3 with TRBJ1-5, with a tentative D call TRBD1 (6 bases). CDR3 length equals 14 residues. Germline V gives CDR1 ENHRY, CDR2 SYGVKD. V was trimmed by 2 bases and J by 4 bases, leaving 9 bases between them. The CDR3 sequence is CAISENRDNQPQHF. The CDR3 nucleotides read TGTGCCATCAGTGAGAACAGGGATAATCAGCCCCAGCATTTT.

At least ten counts were recorded for this clonotype. The chain links TRBV19 to TRBJ2-1, with 8 bases lining up with TRBD2. The CDR3 runs to 15 residues. V was pared by 7 bases and J by 0 bases, with 5 bases of the junction left unmatched. The germline gives CDR1 LNHDA, CDR2 SQIVND (reference sequence). CDR3 residues: CASTSSGSSYNEQFF. In DNA form, the CDR3 reads TGTGCCAGTACCTCAAGCGGGAGCTCCTACAATGAGCAGTTCTTC. The variable domain in full, with the rest retrieved from reference TRBV19 and TRBJ2-1, is DGGITQSPKYLFRKEGQNVTLSCEQNLNHDAMYWYRQDPGQGLRLIYYSQIVNDFQKGDIAEGYSVSREKKESFPLTVTSAQKNPTAFYLCASTSSGSSYNEQFFGPGTRLTVL.

This clonotype was seen ten or more times. The chain carries TRBV28 and TRBJ2-4; no definite D call. The germline CDR1 and CDR2 sequences are MDHEN and SYDVKM. CDR3 size: 14 residues. Trimming shortened V by 3 bases and J by 2 bases, and 8 bases separated the two germline ends. CDR3 sequence: CASSLGFSKNIQYF. In nucleotides, the CDR3 is TGTGCCAGCAGTTTGGGGTTTTCCAAAAACATTCAGTACTTC. The full variable domain, its missing parts supplied by reference TRBV28 and TRBJ2-4, is DVKVTQSSRYLVKRTGEKVFLECVQDMDHENMFWYRQDPGLGLRLIYFSYDVKMKEKGDIPEGYSVSREKKERFSLILESASTNQTSMYLCASSLGFSKNIQYFGAGTRLSVL.

This clonotype was seen ten or more times. The J gene is TRBJ2-1, the V gene TRBV7-9; possibly TRBD2 for D (6 bases). The V gene lost 2 bases and the J gene lost 2 bases, with 10 bases spanning the gap. From germline, CDR1 is SEHNR and CDR2 FQNEAQ (reference sequence). The CDR3 contains 15 residues. CDR3 in DNA: TGTGCCAGCAGCTTACATCGGGAGCCCTACAATGAGCAGTTCTTC. It encodes CASSLHREPYNEQFF.

The V and J genes are TRBV20-1 and TRBJ2-4; perhaps TRBD2 as D (7 bases). Per the germline V gene, CDR1 is DFQATT and CDR2 is SNEGSKA (reference sequence). This CDR3 is built from 14 residues. The ends were cut back, 4 bases at V and 5 bases at J, with 15 bases in the middle. The CDR3 bases are TGCAGTGCTAAAGGGGGGGCCACTCAAAACATTCAGTACTTC. This translates into CSAKGGATQNIQYF.

This clonotype showed up many times. Its ends do not fully match the called genes, so a read error is possible. The CDR3 DNA reads TGTGCTAGCAGCTTTGGAGGCGGGGAGCTGTTTTTT. It yields the protein CASSFGGGELFF. The V gene is TRBV11-2, the J gene TRBJ2-2, with D tentatively TRBD2 (5 bases). The CDR3 has 12 amino acids. Germline assignment: CDR1 SGHAT and CDR2 FQNNGV. The full variable domain, with the rest looked up from reference TRBV11-2 and TRBJ2-2, is EAGVAQSPRYKIIEKRQSVAFWCNPISGHATLYWYQQILGQGPKLLIQFQNNGVVDDSQLPKDRFSAERLKGVDSTLKIQPAKLEDSAVYLCASSFGGGELFFGEGSRLTVL.

This clonotype was recorded at least ten times. The rearrangement links TRBV29-1 to TRBJ1-2; TRBD1 is a possible D gene (5 bases). The CDR3 sequence is 13 residues long. Trimming removed 6 bases from V and 3 bases from J, with 14 bases in between. Per the germline V gene, CDR1 is SQVTM and CDR2 is ANQGSEA. CDR3 in amino acids: CSVRPTVYYGYTF. In nucleotides, the CDR3 is TGCAGCGTCCGCCCGACAGTCTACTATGGCTACACCTTC.

This clonotype was seen at least ten times. The V gene is TRBV14, the J gene TRBJ1-2; perhaps TRBD1 as D (5 bases). V lost 1 base to trimming and J lost 6 bases, with 12 bases between them. The germline gives CDR1 SGHDN, CDR2 FVKESK. This CDR3 is 14 amino acids long. CDR3 sequence: CASSQADTRHGYTF. The DNA of the CDR3 is TGTGCCAGCAGCCAAGCGGACACGCGGCATGGCTACACCTTC. Filled out from reference TRBV14 and TRBJ1-2, the complete variable domain reads EAGVTQFPSHSVIEKGQTVTLRCDPISGHDNLYWYRRVMGKEIKFLLHFVKESKQDESGMPNNRFLAERTGGTYSTLKVQPAELEDSGVYFCASSQADTRHGYTFGSGTRLTVV.

This clonotype was found many times. J is TRBJ1-4 and V is TRBV12-3 or TRBV12-4; 9 nucleotides match TRBD1. CDR3 length equals 15 residues. J gave up 4 bases and V 5 bases, and 5 bases lay outside the gene matches. This CDR3 is CASSAGQGFNEKLFF. CDR3 DNA sequence: TGTGCCAGCAGTGCGGGACAGGGCTTTAATGAAAAACTGTTTTTT.

Points on this clonotype: A much larger clonotype is one base distant, so this may be a read error. The chain is built from TRBV12-3 or TRBV12-4 and TRBJ2-3; possibly TRBD2 for D (5 bases). The CDR3 sequence is 13 residues long. The V end lost 7 bases, the J end lost 2 bases, and 10 bases lay between the germline ends. The CDR3 DNA reads TGTGCCAGCAACCCACGGGACACAGATACGCAGTATTTT. Translation gives CASNPRDTDTQYF.

For this clonotype: A much larger clone is a single base away; this may be a read error. This CDR3 reads CASSQVAATGQPQRF. The CDR3 DNA follows: TGCGCCAGCAGCCAAGTGGCAGCGACGGGTCAGCCCCAGCGTTTT. The chain uses TRBV4-1 and TRBJ1-5; no definite D call. The CDR3 extends over 15 amino acids. The V gene's germline CDR1 is MGHRA and CDR2 YSYEKL.

Notes on this clonotype: Just one base apart from a much larger clone, this may be a read error. This chain uses TRBV4-2 with TRBJ2-1; tentatively, D is TRBD2 (6 bases). The CDR3 contains 18 residues. Germline CDR1 and CDR2: LGHNA and YNFKEQ. The CDR3 DNA sequence: TGTGCCAGCAGCCGACGCCTAGGGGCGGGGAGCTCCTACAATGTGCAGTTCTTC. It encodes CASSRRLGAGSSYNVQFF.

This clonotype showed up just a few times. The chain combines TRBV11-2 with TRBJ1-1; no firm D call. Per germline, CDR1 SGHAT and CDR2 FQNNGV. This CDR3 is 14 amino acids long. With 5 bases removed from V and 2 bases from J, the gap between germline ends came to 12 bases. The CDR3 region is CASSPLGTNTEAFF. The CDR3 region has the DNA TGTGCCAGCAGCCCATTAGGAACAAACACTGAAGCTTTCTTT.

This clonotype was seen repeatedly, ten times or more. This rearrangement joins TRBV6-1 to TRBJ1-5; no reliable D call. V shed 1 base and J shed 0 bases, with 13 bases lying between them. Germline values: CDR1 MNHNS, CDR2 SASEGT. The CDR3 loop spans 17 amino acids. CDR3 sequence reads: CASSEVGSLYSNQPQHF. As DNA, the CDR3 is TGTGCCAGCAGTGAAGTAGGCAGTTTATATAGCAATCAGCCCCAGCATTTT.

This clonotype showed up many times. The genes are TRBV7-9 and TRBJ2-7, with 7 bases aligning to TRBD2. This CDR3 region has 16 residues. V trimming: 4 bases; J trimming: 4 bases; junction bases outside the gene matches: 13. CDR1 SEHNR and CDR2 FQNEAQ come from the germline V gene (reference sequence). The CDR3 is CASSSRGDSGAYEQYF. DNA for the CDR3: TGTGCCAGCAGCTCACGGGGGGACTCCGGGGCGTACGAGCAGTACTTC.

This clonotype has at least ten counts. This rearrangement joins TRBV7-8 to TRBJ1-5; a weak D match, TRBD1 (6 bases). The germline V gene encodes CDR1 SGHVS and CDR2 FQNEAQ. V was clipped by 5 bases and J by 6 bases, with 11 bases between them. The CDR3 consists of 13 residues. CDR3 nucleotide sequence: TGTGCCAGCAGCCCAGGGGTTACTCAGCCCCAGCATTTT. Residues: CASSPGVTQPQHF.

The chain recombines TRBV18 with TRBJ2-4; D remains unclear. The length of the CDR3 is 15 residues. The V end lost 6 bases, the J end lost 8 bases, and 20 bases lay between the germline ends. The germline gives CDR1 KGHSH, CDR2 LQKENI. CDR3 sequence reads: CASSSSVGPQDIQYF. The DNA for the CDR3 is TGTGCCAGCTCGTCCAGTGTAGGTCCCCAAGACATTCAGTACTTC.